A selection of T cell receptor beta chains follows, all from one sample in a study of cytomegalovirus exposure and HLA in healthy donors. Measured with immunoSEQ multiplex PCR; TCRdb has only the in-frame clones, and not every one. This sample yields about 190,000 clones, of which approximately 88% are seen a single time; approximately 2.4% belongs to the top ten. The sample comprised PBMCs. Source of these receptors: a woman aged 50 to 65 in good health and CMV-seropositive. Both conserved end residues are part of each CDR3. D genes are given only for firm matches. Clone size is not always given. Where it is, it says once, few, many or a class for expanded clones.

>.|.|TRBJ2-7|TRBV30
CAWSPDSSYEQYF
TGTGCCTGGAGCCCGGACAGCTCCTACGAGCAGTACTTC
>.|.|TRBJ2-5|TRBV11-2
CASSLVSQETQYF
TGTGCCAGCAGCTTAGTCTCGCAAGAGACCCAGTACTTC
>TRBD1|.|TRBJ1-4|TRBV2
CASRPPGQGAAWGNEKLFF
TGTGCCAGCAGACCTCCCGGACAGGGGGCGGCTTGGGGTAATGAAAAACTGTTTTTT
>TRBD2|.|TRBJ2-3|TRBV19
CASRSSGGADTQYF
TGTGCCAGTAGGTCTAGCGGGGGGGCAGATACGCAGTATTTT
>.|.|TRBJ1-3|TRBV6-6
CASTTTDLNTIYF
TGTGCCAGCACCACAACAGATCTGAACACCATATATTTT
>TRBD2|.|TRBJ2-5|TRBV15
CATQTRLAGGQETQYF
TGTGCCACCCAAACTAGACTAGCGGGGGGCCAAGAGACCCAGTACTTC
>TRBD1|.|TRBJ1-4|TRBV7-6
CASSQRDREKLFF
TGTGCCAGCAGCCAGAGGGACAGGGAAAAACTGTTTTTT
>.|.|TRBJ2-3|TRBV28
CASSTFLRDLYF
TGTGCCAGCAGCACCTTTTTGCGGGATCTGTATTTT
>.|once|TRBJ2-7|TRBV6-1
CASSPAQGYGYEQYF
TGTGCCAGCAGTCCAGCGCAGGGGTACGGCTACGAGCAGTACTTC
>TRBD1|.|TRBJ1-2|TRBV6-5
CASSLRQGPYGYTF
TGTGCCAGCAGCCTTAGACAGGGGCCCTATGGCTACACCTTC
>TRBD1|.|TRBJ1-2|TRBV2
CASSGQGDYGYTF
TGTGCCAGCAGTGGACAGGGGGACTATGGCTACACCTTC
>.|few|TRBJ2-2|TRBV11-2
CASSLEPSSTGELFF
TGTGCCAGCAGCTTAGAGCCTAGCTCTACCGGGGAGCTGTTTTTT
>TRBD2|.|TRBJ2-3|TRBV7-3
CASSTSGVTDTQYF
TGTGCCAGCAGCACTAGCGGGGTAACAGATACGCAGTATTTT
>TRBD1|.|TRBJ1-2|TRBV27
CASSLGQGARGYTF
TGTGCCAGCAGTTTAGGACAGGGGGCGCGAGGCTACACCTTC
>.|.|TRBJ2-7|TRBV28
CASSSNRVSSYEQYF
TGTGCCAGCAGTTCCAACAGGGTTAGCTCCTACGAGCAGTACTTC
>.|once|TRBJ1-6|TRBV5-6
CASKGVRNSPLHF
TGTGCCAGCAAAGGGGTTCGTAATTCACCCCTCCACTTT
>.|once|TRBJ2-2|TRBV9
CASSEIEGNTGELFF
TGTGCCAGCAGCGAGATCGAGGGGAACACCGGGGAGCTGTTTTTT
>.|.|TRBJ1-2|TRBV5-6
CASSLDTQGTDWNYGYTF
TGTGCCAGCAGCTTGGATACTCAGGGCACGGATTGGAACTATGGCTACACCTTC
>.|.|TRBJ2-7|TRBV6-1
CASSVTTVGGQYF
TGTGCCAGCAGTGTCACCACCGTAGGGGGGCAGTACTTC
>TRBD2|.|TRBJ2-5|TRBV29-1
CSAGGLGETQYF
TGCAGCGCTGGGGGACTAGGAGAGACCCAGTACTTC
>.|.|TRBJ1-4|TRBV30
CAWNRDQIGLGTNEKLFF
TGTGCCTGGAACAGGGATCAAATTGGTCTTGGAACTAATGAAAAACTGTTTTTT
>.|.|TRBJ1-2|TRBV6-5
CASSYSTGGARNGYTF
TGTGCCAGCAGTTACTCAACCGGGGGGGCGAGAAATGGCTACACCTTC
>.|.|TRBJ2-7|TRBV7-6
CASSPMTAYEQYF
TGTGCCAGCAGCCCGATGACAGCCTACGAGCAGTACTTC
>.|few|TRBJ1-1|TRBV5-4
CASVAFGRKGTEAFF
TGTGCCTCTGTGGCGTTTGGACGTAAGGGGACTGAAGCTTTCTTT
>.|.|TRBJ2-3|TRBV5-1
CASSLVGASTDTQYF
TGCGCCAGCAGCTTGGTGGGGGCCTCCACAGATACGCAGTATTTT
>TRBD1|.|TRBJ1-1|TRBV7-3
CASSPPRDRAQMNTEAFF
TGTGCCAGCAGCCCGCCACGGGACAGGGCCCAAATGAACACTGAAGCTTTCTTT
>.|.|TRBJ1-2|TRBV6-5
CASSLGQGNYGYTF
TGTGCCAGCAGTTTGGGCCAGGGGAACTATGGCTACACCTTC
>TRBD1|.|TRBJ1-5|TRBV2
CASSNGQGQPQHF
TGTGCCAGCAGTAATGGACAGGGTCAGCCCCAGCATTTT
>TRBD1|.|TRBJ1-5|TRBV6-5
CASSYGTGNQPQHF
TGTGCCAGCAGTTACGGGACAGGTAATCAGCCCCAGCATTTT
>.|.|TRBJ2-1|TRBV6-5
CASSYGGLNSYNEQFF
TGTGCCAGCAGCTACGGAGGGCTTAACTCCTACAATGAGCAGTTCTTC